Presented here are 23 T cell receptor beta chains from one specimen sequenced in a study of blood T cell repertoires in COVID-19 (dated by TCRdb to between 2020 and 2021). Library method: the immunoSEQ multiplex PCR assay. Here the immuneACCESS table is served through TCRdb, limited to in-frame sequences with V and J called. Missing clones are a known gap in these copies; in checked studies unresolved V genes cover under half, and the rest lacks a known reason. The sample records 23,000 or so clones, roughly 87% of which are singletons. Over 9.5% of the sample is held by the ten biggest clonotypes. The sample comprised peripheral blood. The receptors derive from a man in his 70s with acute or convalescent COVID-19.

The chain is built from TRBV18 and TRBJ2-1; weak D call: TRBD2 (5 bases). The CDR3 covers 16 residues. Trimming pared 2 bases from V and 5 bases from J, leaving 16 bases between. The germline CDR1 and CDR2 sequences are KGHSH and LQKENI. This CDR3 reads CASSPEAAGVNNEQFF. CDR3 nucleotides: TGTGCCAGCTCACCAGAGGCAGCCGGGGTTAACAATGAGCAGTTCTTC. Using reference TRBV18 and TRBJ2-1 for the parts outside the CDR3, the full variable domain is NAGVMQNPRHLVRRRGQEARLRCSPMKGHSHVYWYRQLPEEGLKFMVYLQKENIIDESGMPKERFSAEFPKEGPSILRIQQVVRGDSAAYFCASSPEAAGVNNEQFFGPGTRLTVL.

The V call is TRBV5-4, the J call TRBJ1-3, with D hard to call. This CDR3 region has 15 residues. The V end lost 3 bases, the J end lost 0 bases, and 10 bases lay between the germline ends. Germline V gene sequence: CDR1 SGHNT, CDR2 YYREEE (reference sequence). In DNA form, the CDR3 reads TGTGCCAGCAGCTCGGGGTCCCTCTCTGGAAACACCATATATTTT. Residues: CASSSGSLSGNTIYF.

V is TRBV9 and J is TRBJ2-2, with 9 positions matching TRBD2. The CDR3 loop spans 16 amino acids. The V gene end was trimmed by 4 bases and the J gene end by 4 bases; junction bases not matched to a gene: 8. Germline assignment: CDR1 SGDLS and CDR2 YYNGEE. CDR3 nucleotides: TGTGCCAGCAGCCCCGTAGCGGGAGCGGGCACCGGGGAGCTGTTTTTT. Amino acids: CASSPVAGAGTGELFF.

The chain has TRBV5-4 and TRBJ1-1; the D is unclear. CDR1 SGHNT and CDR2 YYREEE come from the germline V gene (reference sequence). V was trimmed by 1 base and J by 3 bases, leaving 13 bases between them. This CDR3 has 15 residues. The CDR3 coding sequence is TGTGCCAGCAGCTTGAAAGTTGGGAGGGACACTGAAGCTTTCTTT. Its translation is CASSLKVGRDTEAFF.

CDR3 residues: CASSQRQGANTEAFF. In DNA form, the CDR3 reads TGTGCCAGCAGCCAAAGACAGGGGGCGAACACTGAAGCTTTCTTT. V usage is TRBV14 and J usage is TRBJ1-1, with TRBD1 matching over 10 bases. The CDR3 has 15 residues. The germline V gene encodes CDR1 SGHDN and CDR2 FVKESK. Losses at the gene ends were 2 bases for V and 1 base for J; bases not matched to a gene: 1.

The CDR3 region has the DNA TGTGCCAGCAGCTTAGGGGAAGGGGGCAATCAGCCCCAGCATTTT. It translates to CASSLGEGGNQPQHF. This chain uses TRBV7-6 with TRBJ1-5; D is perhaps TRBD1 (5 bases). V shed 1 base and J shed 2 bases, with 9 bases lying between them. The CDR3 has 15 residues. Germline CDR1 is SGHVS and CDR2 is FNYEAQ.

The chain employs TRBV7-2 and TRBJ2-5, with D unresolved. This CDR3 has 12 amino acids. Germline V gene data show CDR1 as SGHTA and CDR2 as FQGNSA. V shed 0 bases and J shed 7 bases, with 6 bases lying between them. CDR3 protein: CASSLAIGTQYF. The CDR3 DNA follows: TGTGCCAGCAGCTTAGCCATCGGGACCCAGTACTTC.

This clone has just a few counts. The chain employs TRBV19 and TRBJ2-3; D gene unclear. The CDR3 extends over 11 amino acids. Between the trimmed V and J ends, which lost 5 bases and 4 bases, there was a span of 4 bases. Germline-derived CDR1 and CDR2 are LNHDA and SQIVND (reference sequence). DNA for the CDR3: TGTGCCAGTAGTGAGGCAGATACGCAGTATTTT. Amino acid sequence: CASSEADTQYF.

V usage is TRBV5-1 and J usage is TRBJ2-2; 8 bases map to TRBD1. Germline V gene data show CDR1 as SGHRS and CDR2 as YFSETQ. The CDR3 loop spans 18 amino acids. The V segment lost 2 bases and the J segment 5 bases; nucleotides outside the gene matches: 14. In DNA form, the CDR3 reads TGCGCCAGCAGCTTCCTCGGAGGGACAGGAGATCAGACCGGGGAGCTGTTTTTT. Its translation is CASSFLGGTGDQTGELFF.

The rearrangement joins TRBV5-4 to TRBJ1-1; 7 positions agree with TRBD1. This CDR3 spans 14 amino acids. The ends lost 3 bases at V and 3 bases at J; junction bases unmatched: 5. Germline V gives CDR1 SGHNT, CDR2 YYREEE (reference sequence). The CDR3 sequence is CASSYVGQDTEAFF. The CDR3 region has the DNA TGTGCCAGCAGCTATGTTGGACAGGACACTGAAGCTTTCTTT.

The chain couples TRBV7-9 to TRBJ2-7; 10 bases agree with TRBD2. V lost 5 bases, J lost 3 bases, and 19 bases stayed unmatched. Germline values: CDR1 SEHNR, CDR2 FQNEAQ (reference sequence). This CDR3 region has 19 residues. As DNA, the CDR3 is TGTGCCAGCAGCCCGCCGACTAGCGGGCACCGACAACGAGACTACGAGCAGTACTTC. Translated: CASSPPTSGHRQRDYEQYF.

This clone has just one count. J is TRBJ1-2 and V is TRBV7-6; D possibly corresponds to TRBD1 (6 bases). The CDR3 extends over 14 amino acids. Germline CDR1 SGHVS, CDR2 FNYEAQ. Between the trimmed V and J ends, which lost 0 bases and 6 bases, there was a span of 11 bases. The CDR3 nucleotides are TGTGCCAGCAGCTTAGCTGACCAGGGGCATGGCTACACCTTC. It encodes CASSLADQGHGYTF.

This clone was found once. The rearrangement uses TRBV7-7 and TRBJ2-5; 9 bases line up with TRBD2. This CDR3 spans 16 amino acids. The ends lost 5 bases at V and 1 base at J; junction bases unmatched: 8. Germline V gene data show CDR1 as SSHAT and CDR2 as FNYEAQ (reference sequence). CDR3 DNA sequence: TGTGCCAGCAGCCCAGGGGTAGCGGGGGCCCAAGAGACCCAGTACTTC. The encoded protein is CASSPGVAGAQETQYF.

The V and J genes are TRBV28 and TRBJ2-2; a possible D gene is TRBD1 (5 bases). The germline gives CDR1 MDHEN, CDR2 SYDVKM. The CDR3 covers 12 residues. V dropped 1 base and J dropped 13 bases, with 10 bases sitting between them. CDR3: CASSLLAGRLFF. CDR3 DNA sequence: TGTGCCAGCAGTTTATTGGCAGGGCGGCTGTTTTTT.

V and J are TRBV2 and TRBJ2-7, with 8 positions matching TRBD2. The V gene end was trimmed by 1 base and the J gene end by 4 bases; junction bases not matched to a gene: 9. CDR3 size: 16 residues. Germline V gives CDR1 SNHLY, CDR2 FYNNEI. The CDR3 coding sequence is TGTGCCAGCAGTGAAGGGCTCGGGGGGGGAGATTACGAGCAGTACTTC. Translating gives CASSEGLGGGDYEQYF.

This clone was counted once. The CDR3 protein is CAWSLGGQFNQPQHF. CDR3 in DNA: TGTGCCTGGAGTCTAGGCGGACAATTCAATCAGCCCCAGCATTTT. The J gene is TRBJ1-5, the V gene TRBV30; weak D call: TRBD1 (5 bases). Trimming left V 2 bases short and J 3 bases short, with 14 bases between. This CDR3 is built from 15 residues. Germline-derived CDR1 and CDR2 are GTSNPN and SVGIG (reference sequence).

This chain joins TRBV30 and TRBJ1-2; tentative D call: TRBD1 (6 bases). The CDR3 is made up of 14 amino acids. CDR1 and CDR2 from the germline V gene are GTSNPN and SVGIG (reference sequence). The V end lost 5 bases, the J end lost 7 bases, and 20 bases lay between the germline ends. CDR3 nucleotides: TGTGCCTGGGGTATCGGGACAAAAGCCGGTGGCTACACCTTC. Translating gives CAWGIGTKAGGYTF.

This clone was seen a few times. The genes are TRBV2 and TRBJ1-4; 8 nucleotides line up with TRBD1. This CDR3 has 16 residues. Germline-derived CDR1 and CDR2 are SNHLY and FYNNEI. V lost 3 bases, J lost 8 bases, and 11 bases stayed unmatched. The CDR3 DNA follows: TGTGCCAGCAGTGAGATAGCTTCAGGGGGCCGCGAAAAACTGTTTTTT. This codes for CASSEIASGGREKLFF.

The chain has TRBV10-3 and TRBJ2-7, with 9 bases identical to TRBD1. CDR1 and CDR2 (germline): ENHRY, SYGVKD. The CDR3 totals 15 residues. The V and J ends lost 4 bases and 3 bases, in that order; junction bases with no gene match: 7. The CDR3 here is CAISATGQGGYEQYF. DNA for the CDR3: TGTGCCATCAGTGCCACGGGACAGGGCGGCTACGAGCAGTACTTC.

This clone was recorded once. The rearrangement joins TRBV11-3 to TRBJ2-1, with 10 bases that match TRBD2. V trimming: 4 bases; J trimming: 2 bases; junction bases outside the gene matches: 5. CDR3 length: 16 amino acids. CDR1 SGHNT and CDR2 YENEEA come from the germline V gene. The CDR3 DNA reads TGTGCCAGCAGCTCGACACTAGCGGGGACCTACAATGAGCAGTTCTTC. This codes for CASSSTLAGTYNEQFF. The full variable domain, completed using reference TRBV11-3 and TRBJ2-1, is EAGVVQSPRYKIIEKKQPVAFWCNPISGHNTLYWYLQNLGQGPELLIRYENEEAVDDSQLPKDRFSAERLKGVDSTLKIQPAELGDSAVYLCASSSTLAGTYNEQFFGPGTRLTVL.

The chain is built from TRBV10-1 and TRBJ2-2, with D perhaps matching TRBD2 (6 bases). This CDR3 is built from 15 residues. Germline V CDR1 and CDR2: WNHNN, SYGVQD (reference sequence). V was clipped by 4 bases and J by 3 bases, with 12 bases between them. The CDR3 loop reads CASSAGRRDTGELFF. DNA for the CDR3: TGCGCCAGCAGTGCCGGGAGACGCGACACCGGGGAGCTGTTTTTT.

The V gene is TRBV28, the J gene TRBJ2-1; TRBD2 matches 15 bases. Germline V gene data show CDR1 as MDHEN and CDR2 as SYDVKM. The CDR3 sequence is 19 residues long. With 5 bases clipped from V and 0 bases from J, the junction kept 8 bases outside the gene matches. DNA for the CDR3: TGTGCCAGCAGTCTTAGCGGACTAGCGGGAGGGAGCTCCTACAATGAGCAGTTCTTC. This encodes CASSLSGLAGGSSYNEQFF.

This clone was seen only once. The chain carries TRBV14 and TRBJ1-2, with 9 bases that match TRBD1. V gave up 3 bases and J gave up 8 bases; unmatched junction bases: 7. Germline V gene data show CDR1 as SGHDN and CDR2 as FVKESK. The CDR3 has 14 amino acids. The CDR3 coding sequence is TGTGCCAGCAGCCAGGGGGGACAGGGAAGAGGCTACACCTTC. This translates into CASSQGGQGRGYTF.